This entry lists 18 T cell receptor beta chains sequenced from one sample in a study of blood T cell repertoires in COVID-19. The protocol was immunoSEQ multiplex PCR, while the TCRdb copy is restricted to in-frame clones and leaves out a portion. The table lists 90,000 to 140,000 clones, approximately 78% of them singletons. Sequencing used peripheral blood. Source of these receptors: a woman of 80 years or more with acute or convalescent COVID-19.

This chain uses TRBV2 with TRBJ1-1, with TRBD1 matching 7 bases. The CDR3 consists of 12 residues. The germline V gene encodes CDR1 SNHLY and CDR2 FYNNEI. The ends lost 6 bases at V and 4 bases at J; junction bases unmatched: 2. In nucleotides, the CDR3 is TGTGCCAGCAGCGGGGACAGCACTGAAGCTTTCTTT. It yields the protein CASSGDSTEAFF.

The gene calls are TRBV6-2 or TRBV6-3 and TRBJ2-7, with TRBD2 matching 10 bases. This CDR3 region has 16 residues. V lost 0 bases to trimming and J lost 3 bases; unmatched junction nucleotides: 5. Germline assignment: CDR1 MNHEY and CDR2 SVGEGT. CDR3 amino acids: CASSYSRTSGDYEQYV. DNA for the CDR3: TGTGCCAGCAGTTACTCGAGGACTAGCGGAGACTACGAGCAGTACGTC.

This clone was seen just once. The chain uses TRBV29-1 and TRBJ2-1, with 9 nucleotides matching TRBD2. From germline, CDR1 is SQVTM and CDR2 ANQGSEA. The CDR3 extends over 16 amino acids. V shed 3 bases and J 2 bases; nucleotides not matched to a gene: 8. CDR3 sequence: CSVERRAGGTYNEQFF. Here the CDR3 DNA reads TGCAGCGTTGAGCGGCGGGCGGGAGGGACCTACAATGAGCAGTTCTTC.

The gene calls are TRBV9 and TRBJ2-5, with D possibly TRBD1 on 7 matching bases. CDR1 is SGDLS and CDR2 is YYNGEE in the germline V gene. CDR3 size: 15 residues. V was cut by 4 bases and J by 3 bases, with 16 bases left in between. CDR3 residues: CASSIGGTAKETQYF. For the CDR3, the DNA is TGTGCCAGCAGCATCGGCGGGACAGCTAAAGAGACCCAGTACTTC.

CDR3 nucleotide sequence: TGTGCCATCAGTGAGTCACAGGCCAATCAGCCCCAGCATTTT. This sequence encodes CAISESQANQPQHF. The gene calls are TRBV10-3 and TRBJ1-5; D is perhaps TRBD1 (5 bases). The germline V gene encodes CDR1 ENHRY and CDR2 SYGVKD. The CDR3 length is 14 residues. V was clipped by 0 bases and J by 3 bases, with 6 bases between them.

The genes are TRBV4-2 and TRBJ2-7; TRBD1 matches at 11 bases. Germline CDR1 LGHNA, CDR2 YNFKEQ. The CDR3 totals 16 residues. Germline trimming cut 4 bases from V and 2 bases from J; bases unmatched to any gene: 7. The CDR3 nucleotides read TGTGCCAGCAGCCCGGGGGACAGGGGGATTACCTACGAGCAGTACTTC. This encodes CASSPGDRGITYEQYF.

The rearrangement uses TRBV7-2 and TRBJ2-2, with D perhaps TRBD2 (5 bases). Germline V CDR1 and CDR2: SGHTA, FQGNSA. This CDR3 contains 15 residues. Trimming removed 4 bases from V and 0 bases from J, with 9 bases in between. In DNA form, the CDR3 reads TGTGCCAGCAGCTCTTTAGCGTCGAACACCGGGGAGCTGTTTTTT. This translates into CASSSLASNTGELFF.

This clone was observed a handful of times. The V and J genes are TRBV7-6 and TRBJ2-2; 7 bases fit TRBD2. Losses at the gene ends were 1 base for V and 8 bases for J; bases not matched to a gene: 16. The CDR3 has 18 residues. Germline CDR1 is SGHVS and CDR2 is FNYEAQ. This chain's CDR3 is CASSLGIGDYGVGGELFF. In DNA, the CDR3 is TGTGCCAGCAGCTTAGGGATTGGGGACTACGGAGTTGGAGGGGAGCTGTTTTTT. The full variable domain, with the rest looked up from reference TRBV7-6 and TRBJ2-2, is GAGVSQSPRYKVTKRGQDVALRCDPISGHVSLYWYRQALGQGPEFLTYFNYEAQQDKSGLPNDRFSAERPEGSISTLTIQRTEQRDSAMYRCASSLGIGDYGVGGELFFGEGSRLTVL.

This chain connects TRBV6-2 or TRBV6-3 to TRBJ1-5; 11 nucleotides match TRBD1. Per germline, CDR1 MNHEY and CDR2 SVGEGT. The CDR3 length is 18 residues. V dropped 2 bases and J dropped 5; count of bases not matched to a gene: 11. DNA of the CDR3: TGTGCCAGCAGTTACGTTCCCGGACAGGGGGCCACCTATCAGCCCCAGCATTTT. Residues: CASSYVPGQGATYQPQHF.

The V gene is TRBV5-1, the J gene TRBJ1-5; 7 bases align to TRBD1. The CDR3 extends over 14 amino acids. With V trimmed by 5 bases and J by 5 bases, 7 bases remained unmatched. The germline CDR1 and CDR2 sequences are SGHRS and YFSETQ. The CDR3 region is CASSPGQADQPQHF. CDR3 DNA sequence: TGCGCCAGCAGTCCTGGACAGGCCGATCAGCCCCAGCATTTT.

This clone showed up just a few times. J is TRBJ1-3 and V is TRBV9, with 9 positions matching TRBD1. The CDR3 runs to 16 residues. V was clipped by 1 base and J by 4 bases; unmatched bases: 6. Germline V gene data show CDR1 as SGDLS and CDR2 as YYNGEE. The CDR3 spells CASSVRGTGSGNTIYF. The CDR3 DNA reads TGTGCCAGCAGCGTACGGGGGACAGGGTCGGGAAACACCATATATTTT.

CDR3 region: CASSQVGVNSPLHF. CDR3 nucleotide sequence: TGTGCCAGCAGCCAAGTAGGGGTCAATTCACCCCTCCACTTT. The chain employs TRBV4-2 and TRBJ1-6; weak D call: TRBD1 (5 bases). V was pared by 1 base and J by 7 bases, with 8 bases between. CDR3 length equals 14 residues. CDR1 and CDR2 from the germline V gene are LGHNA and YNFKEQ.

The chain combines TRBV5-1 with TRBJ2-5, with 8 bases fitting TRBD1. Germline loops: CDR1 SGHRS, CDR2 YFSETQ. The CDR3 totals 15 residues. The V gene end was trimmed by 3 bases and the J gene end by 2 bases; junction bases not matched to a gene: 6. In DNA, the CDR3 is TGCGCCAGCAGCTACTCAGGGGGCGGACAAGAGACCCAGTACTTC. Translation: CASSYSGGGQETQYF. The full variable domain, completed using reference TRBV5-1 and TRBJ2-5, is KAGVTQTPRYLIKTRGQQVTLSCSPISGHRSVSWYQQTPGQGLQFLFEYFSETQRNKGNFPGRFSGRQFSNSRSEMNVSTLELGDSALYLCASSYSGGGQETQYFGPGTRLLVL.

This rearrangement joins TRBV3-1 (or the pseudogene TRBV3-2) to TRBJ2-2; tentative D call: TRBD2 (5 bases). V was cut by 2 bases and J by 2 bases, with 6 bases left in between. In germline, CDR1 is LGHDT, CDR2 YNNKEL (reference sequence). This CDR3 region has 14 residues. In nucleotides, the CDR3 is TGTGCCAGCAGCCAAAGGACTAACACCGGGGAGCTGTTTTTT. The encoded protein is CASSQRTNTGELFF.

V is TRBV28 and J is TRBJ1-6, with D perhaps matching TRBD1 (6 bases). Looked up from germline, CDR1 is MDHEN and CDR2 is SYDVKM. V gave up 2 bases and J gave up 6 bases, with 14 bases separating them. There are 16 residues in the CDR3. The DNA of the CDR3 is TGTGCCAGCAGTTTAGAGGCGGGGGCAGTTAATTCACCCCTCCACTTT. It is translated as CASSLEAGAVNSPLHF.

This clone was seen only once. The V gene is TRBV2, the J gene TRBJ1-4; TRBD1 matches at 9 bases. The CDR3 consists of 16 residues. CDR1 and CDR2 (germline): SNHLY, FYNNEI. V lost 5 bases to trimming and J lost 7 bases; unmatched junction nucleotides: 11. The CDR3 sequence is CASSTGGEFLGEKLFF. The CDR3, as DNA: TGTGCCAGCAGTACAGGGGGCGAATTTCTCGGTGAAAAACTGTTTTTT.

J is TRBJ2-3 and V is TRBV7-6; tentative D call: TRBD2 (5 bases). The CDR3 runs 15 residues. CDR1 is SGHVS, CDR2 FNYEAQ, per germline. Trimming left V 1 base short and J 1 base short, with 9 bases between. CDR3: CASSLGLARTDTQYF. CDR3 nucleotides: TGTGCCAGCAGCTTAGGATTAGCGCGCACAGATACGCAGTATTTT.

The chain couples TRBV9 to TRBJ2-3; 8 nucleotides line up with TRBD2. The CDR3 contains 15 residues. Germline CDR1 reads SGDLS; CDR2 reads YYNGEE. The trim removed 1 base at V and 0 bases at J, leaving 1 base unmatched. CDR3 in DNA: TGTGCCAGCAGCGTAACTAGCGGCAGCACAGATACGCAGTATTTT. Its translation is CASSVTSGSTDTQYF. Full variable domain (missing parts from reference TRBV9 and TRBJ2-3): DSGVTQTPKHLITATGQRVTLRCSPRSGDLSVYWYQQSLDQGLQFLIQYYNGEERAKGNILERFSAQQFPDLHSELNLSSLELGDSALYFCASSVTSGSTDTQYFGPGTRLTVL.